These 22 T cell receptor beta chains came from one sample sequenced in a study of blood T cell repertoires in COVID-19. TCRdb's table, derived via immunoSEQ multiplex PCR, lists solely in-frame clones and lacks some. The sample lists hundreds of thousands of clones, around 88% occurring once. Source material: peripheral blood. All receptors come from a woman in her forties or fifties with acute or convalescent COVID-19.

This chain uses TRBV15 with TRBJ1-4; 8 bases line up with TRBD1. This CDR3 is built from 16 residues. Germline-derived CDR1 and CDR2 are LNHNV and YYDKDF (reference sequence). V lost 4 bases, J lost 8 bases, and 12 bases stayed unmatched. The CDR3 sequence is CATSKGGQGAEEKLFF. CDR3 bases: TGTGCCACCAGCAAAGGAGGGCAGGGGGCGGAGGAAAAACTGTTTTTT.

This rearrangement joins TRBV11-2 to TRBJ2-5; D ambiguous. V was shortened by 0 bases and J by 4 bases, with 12 bases between the two germline ends. CDR3 length: 15 amino acids. In germline, CDR1 is SGHAT, CDR2 FQNNGV. CDR3 in amino acids: CASSLDWNIAETQYF. In DNA, the CDR3 is TGTGCCAGCAGCTTAGACTGGAACATAGCAGAGACCCAGTACTTC.

This clone was counted once. The rearrangement uses TRBV2 and TRBJ2-2; possibly TRBD1 for D (5 bases). The CDR3 length is 13 residues. The V gene's germline CDR1 is SNHLY and CDR2 FYNNEI. V was trimmed by 3 bases and J by 5 bases, leaving 7 bases between them. This chain's CDR3 is CASSEGRTGELFF. As DNA, the CDR3 is TGTGCCAGCAGTGAGGGGCGAACCGGGGAGCTGTTTTTT.

The chain couples TRBV5-4 to TRBJ2-3, with D possibly being TRBD1 (6 bases). There are 15 residues in the CDR3. From germline, CDR1 is SGHNT and CDR2 YYREEE (reference sequence). V was shortened by 1 base and J by 4 bases, with 13 bases between the two germline ends. CDR3 in DNA: TGTGCCAGCAGCTTGCCAGGGAAGGGGGCAGATACGCAGTATTTT. This encodes CASSLPGKGADTQYF.

The genes are TRBV5-1 and TRBJ2-3; 10 nucleotides align to TRBD2. The V gene's germline CDR1 is SGHRS and CDR2 YFSETQ. The CDR3 is made up of 17 amino acids. J gave up 4 bases and V 6 bases, and 14 bases lay outside the gene matches. The CDR3 here is CASKPRASGSFADTQYF. As DNA, the CDR3 is TGCGCCAGCAAACCCCGGGCTAGCGGGAGCTTTGCAGATACGCAGTATTTT.

The J gene is TRBJ2-7, the V gene TRBV10-1; TRBD1 might be the D (5 bases). The germline V gene has CDR1 WNHNN and CDR2 SYGVQD (reference sequence). V was clipped by 5 bases and J by 0 bases, with 8 bases between them. The CDR3 runs 13 residues. In DNA form, the CDR3 reads TGCGCCAGCAGTCCGGACACCTCCTACGAGCAGTACTTC. Translation: CASSPDTSYEQYF.

This chain uses TRBV28 with TRBJ2-7; D possibly corresponds to TRBD1 (6 bases). Germline values: CDR1 MDHEN, CDR2 SYDVKM. Trimming took off 7 bases at V and 5 bases at J, with 18 bases between the two ends. The CDR3 is 14 amino acids. For the CDR3, the DNA is TGTGCCAGCACTGGTGGGCAGGGGAGCGACGAGCAGTACTTC. This codes for CASTGGQGSDEQYF.

The chain employs TRBV28 and TRBJ2-7, with 11 bases matching TRBD2. Germline CDR1 is MDHEN and CDR2 is SYDVKM. V lost 2 bases to trimming and J lost 3 bases; unmatched junction nucleotides: 3. The CDR3 is made up of 15 amino acids. This CDR3 is CASSLTSGRVYEQYF. The CDR3 region has the DNA TGTGCCAGCAGTTTAACTAGCGGGAGAGTCTACGAGCAGTACTTC.

J is TRBJ2-3 and V is TRBV21-1; the table calls TRBD2, which could not be checked here. TRBV21-1 is labeled a pseudogene. The CDR3 extends over 16 amino acids. The CDR3 nucleotides are TGTGCCAGCAGCAAAGAGGCTCGGGAGGATTCGGATACGCAGTATTTT. This codes for CASSKEAREDSDTQYF.

Only one count was recorded for this clone. This rearrangement joins TRBV14 to TRBJ2-5, with 10 positions matching TRBD2. The CDR3 runs 15 residues. The trim removed 2 bases at V and 14 bases at J, leaving 14 bases unmatched. Germline V lookup: CDR1 SGHDN, CDR2 FVKESK. Here the CDR3 reads CASSQRSTRLAGPYF. CDR3 in DNA: TGTGCCAGCAGCCAACGGTCGACAAGACTAGCGGGCCCTTACTTC.

The chain employs TRBV27 and TRBJ1-1; D possibly corresponds to TRBD1 (5 bases). The V and J ends lost 0 bases and 7 bases respectively, with 9 bases between them. There are 13 residues in the CDR3. The germline gives CDR1 MNHEY, CDR2 SMNVEV (reference sequence). CDR3 DNA: TGTGCCAGCAGTTTATCTTGGGGCTTTGAAGCTTTCTTT. Amino acid sequence: CASSLSWGFEAFF.

The V and J genes are TRBV9 and TRBJ2-7; a weak D match, TRBD2 (5 bases). CDR1 and CDR2 (germline): SGDLS, YYNGEE. The V end lost 4 bases, the J end lost 5 bases, and 13 bases lay between the germline ends. There are 13 residues in the CDR3. The DNA of the CDR3 is TGTGCCAGCAGCCAACAATTTAGCGACGAGCAGTACTTC. Translated, it gives CASSQQFSDEQYF.

The rearrangement links TRBV2 to TRBJ2-1, with TRBD2 as a possible D gene (5 bases). The V gene lost 4 bases and the J gene lost 3 bases, with 13 bases spanning the gap. This CDR3 has 15 amino acids. The germline V gene encodes CDR1 SNHLY and CDR2 FYNNEI. CDR3 sequence: CASSGTSKGYNEQFF. The CDR3 nucleotides are TGTGCCAGCAGTGGCACTAGTAAGGGCTACAATGAGCAGTTCTTC.

The chain links TRBV5-6 to TRBJ1-1, with D unresolved. The germline gives CDR1 SGHDT, CDR2 YYEEEE. The CDR3 loop spans 14 amino acids. V dropped 0 bases and J dropped 1 base, with 7 bases sitting between them. As DNA, the CDR3 is TGTGCCAGCAGCTTGGGACACAAGAACACTGAAGCTTTCTTT. Its translation: CASSLGHKNTEAFF.

The chain carries TRBV25-1 and TRBJ2-1; 10 bases map to TRBD1. V lost 1 base, J lost 7 bases, and 13 bases stayed unmatched. The CDR3 is 18 residues long. Germline values: CDR1 MGHDK, CDR2 SYGVNS. CDR3 coding DNA: TGTGCCAGCAGTGAATCCACGGTAGGGACAGGGGTGGGGAATGAGCAGTTCTTC. Encoded protein: CASSESTVGTGVGNEQFF.

The chain employs TRBV15 and TRBJ2-5; 7 bases map to TRBD1. CDR3 length: 15 residues. Germline values: CDR1 LNHNV, CDR2 YYDKDF (reference sequence). V lost 0 bases, J lost 2 bases, and 3 bases stayed unmatched. This CDR3 is CATSRDGGQQETQYF. DNA for the CDR3: TGTGCCACCAGCAGAGATGGGGGACAGCAAGAGACCCAGTACTTC.

This clone was observed a single time. V usage is TRBV6-5 and J usage is TRBJ1-6; TRBD1 matches 8 bases. The CDR3 spans 16 residues. Germline V gene data show CDR1 as MNHEY and CDR2 as SVGAGI. V was pared by 1 base and J by 7 bases, with 6 bases of the junction left unmatched. The CDR3 here is CASSYYGTGGNSPLHF. CDR3 DNA: TGTGCCAGCAGTTACTATGGGACAGGCGGGAATTCACCCCTCCACTTT.

This clone was detected only once. V and J are TRBV3-1 (or the pseudogene TRBV3-2) and TRBJ2-3; 12 nucleotides agree with TRBD2. V was clipped by 4 bases and J by 9 bases; unmatched bases: 2. CDR3 length: 13 residues. CDR1 is LGHDT and CDR2 is YNNKEL in the germline V gene (reference sequence). The CDR3 region is CASSRTSGNTQYF. The CDR3 bases are TGTGCCAGCAGCCGGACTAGCGGGAACACGCAGTATTTT.

The genes are TRBV24-1 and TRBJ1-2; a weak D match, TRBD1 (5 bases). Germline V lookup: CDR1 KGHDR, CDR2 SFDVKD. The CDR3 is 11 residues long. Trimming cost V 4 bases and J 8 bases, with 7 bases left between them. Here the CDR3 DNA reads TGTGCCACCAGTGAGGGGCAGGGCTACACCTTC. Translated: CATSEGQGYTF.

The J gene is TRBJ1-5, the V gene TRBV2; 7 bases are a match to TRBD1. CDR1 and CDR2 (germline): SNHLY, FYNNEI. CDR3 length: 15 amino acids. The V and J ends lost 6 bases and 6 bases, in that order; junction bases with no gene match: 11. The CDR3 coding sequence is TGTGCCAGCAGGGATCCGACAGGGTCAATTCAGCCCCAGCATTTT. It yields the protein CASRDPTGSIQPQHF.

This chain uses TRBV5-5 with TRBJ1-2; the D is unclear. The V end was cut by 4 bases, the J end by 6 bases, with 25 bases between. CDR3 length equals 17 residues. Germline CDR1 reads SGHKS; CDR2 reads YYEKEE (reference sequence). CDR3 amino acids: CASSRLGRERNSDGYTF. As DNA, the CDR3 is TGTGCCAGCAGCCGCCTAGGGCGGGAACGGAATTCGGATGGCTACACCTTC.

The rearrangement uses TRBV28 and TRBJ1-6, with TRBD1 matching over 9 bases. Trimming cost V 5 bases and J 7 bases; bases outside gene matches: 9. Germline CDR1 is MDHEN and CDR2 is SYDVKM. The CDR3 covers 16 residues. CDR3 region: CASSPPGQGRNSPLHF. The CDR3 bases are TGTGCCAGCAGTCCTCCAGGACAGGGGAGGAATTCACCCCTCCACTTT.